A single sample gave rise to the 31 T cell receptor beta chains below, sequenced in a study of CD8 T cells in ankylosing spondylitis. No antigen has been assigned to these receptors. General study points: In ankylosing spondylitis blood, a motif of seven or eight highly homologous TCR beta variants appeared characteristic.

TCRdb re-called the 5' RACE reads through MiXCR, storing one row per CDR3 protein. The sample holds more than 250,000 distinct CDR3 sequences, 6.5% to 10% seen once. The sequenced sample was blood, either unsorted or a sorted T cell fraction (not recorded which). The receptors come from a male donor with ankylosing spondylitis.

CDR3: CASSLGRGRGQETQYF. The CDR3 coding sequence is TGTGCCAGCAGCCTAGGCCGGGGCAGGGGACAAGAGACCCAGTACTTC. The chain has TRBV27 and TRBJ2-5; TRBD1 is a possible D gene (6 bases). Per germline, CDR1 MNHEY and CDR2 SMNVEV (reference sequence). The length of the CDR3 is 16 residues. Trimming stripped 6 bases from V and 2 bases from J, with 19 bases between.

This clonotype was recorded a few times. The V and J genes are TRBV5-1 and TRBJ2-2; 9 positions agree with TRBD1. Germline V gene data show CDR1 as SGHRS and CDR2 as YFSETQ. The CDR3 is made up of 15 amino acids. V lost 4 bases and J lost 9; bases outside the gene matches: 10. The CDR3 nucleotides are TGCGCCAGCAGCCCTGGACAGGGGTTAGGACGGGAGCTGTTTTTT. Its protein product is CASSPGQGLGRELFF. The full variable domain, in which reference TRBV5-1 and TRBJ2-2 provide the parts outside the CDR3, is KAGVTQTPRYLIKTRGQQVTLSCSPISGHRSVSWYQQTPGQGLQFLFEYFSETQRNKGNFPGRFSGRQFSNSRSEMNVSTLELGDSALYLCASSPGQGLGRELFFGEGSRLTVL.

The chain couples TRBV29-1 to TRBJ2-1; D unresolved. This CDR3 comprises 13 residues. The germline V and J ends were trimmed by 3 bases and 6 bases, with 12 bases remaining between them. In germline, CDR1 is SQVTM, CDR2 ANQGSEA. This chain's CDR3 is CSVDFLEPNEQFF. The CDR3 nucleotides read TGCAGCGTTGATTTCCTCGAACCCAATGAGCAGTTCTTC.

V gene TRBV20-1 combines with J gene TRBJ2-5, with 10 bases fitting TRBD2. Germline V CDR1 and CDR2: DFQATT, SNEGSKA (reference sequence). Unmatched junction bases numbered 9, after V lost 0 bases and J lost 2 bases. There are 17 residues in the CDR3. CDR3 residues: CSARDRGSSGRQETQYF. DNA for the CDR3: TGCAGTGCTAGAGATCGGGGGTCTAGCGGGAGACAAGAGACCCAGTACTTC.

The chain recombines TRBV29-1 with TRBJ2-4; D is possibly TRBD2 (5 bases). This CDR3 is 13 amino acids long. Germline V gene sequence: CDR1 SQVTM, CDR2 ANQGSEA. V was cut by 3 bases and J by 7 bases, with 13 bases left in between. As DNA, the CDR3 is TGCAGCGTTGAGGATCGGTCGGGGAACATTCAGTACTTC. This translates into CSVEDRSGNIQYF.

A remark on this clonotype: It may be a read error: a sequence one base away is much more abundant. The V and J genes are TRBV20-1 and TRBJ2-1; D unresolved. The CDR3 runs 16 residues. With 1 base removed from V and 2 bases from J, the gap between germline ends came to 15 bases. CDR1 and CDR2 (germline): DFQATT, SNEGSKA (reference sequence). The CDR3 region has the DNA TGCAGTGCTAGAGGCTTCGGCCATGGCGCCTACAATGAGCAGTTCTTC. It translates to CSARGFGHGAYNEQFF.

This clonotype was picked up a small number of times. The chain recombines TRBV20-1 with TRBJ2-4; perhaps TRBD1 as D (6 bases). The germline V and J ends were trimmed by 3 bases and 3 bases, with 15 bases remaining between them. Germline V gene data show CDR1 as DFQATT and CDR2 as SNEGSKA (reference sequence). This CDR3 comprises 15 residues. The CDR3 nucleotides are TGCAGTGCTAGGGACAGCTCCCTTGACAAAAACATTCAGTACTTC. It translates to CSARDSSLDKNIQYF.

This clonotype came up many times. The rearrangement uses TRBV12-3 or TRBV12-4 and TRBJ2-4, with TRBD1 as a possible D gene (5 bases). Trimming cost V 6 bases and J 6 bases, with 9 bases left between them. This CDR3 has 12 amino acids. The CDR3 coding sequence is TGTGCCAGCAGCCACCAGGGAAACATTCAGTACTTC. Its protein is CASSHQGNIQYF.

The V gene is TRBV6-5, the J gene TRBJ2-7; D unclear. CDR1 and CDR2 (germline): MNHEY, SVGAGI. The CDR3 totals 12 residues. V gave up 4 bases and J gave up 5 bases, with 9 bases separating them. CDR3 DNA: TGTGCCAGCAGTTCCCTATGGGACGAGCAGTACTTC. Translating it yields CASSSLWDEQYF.

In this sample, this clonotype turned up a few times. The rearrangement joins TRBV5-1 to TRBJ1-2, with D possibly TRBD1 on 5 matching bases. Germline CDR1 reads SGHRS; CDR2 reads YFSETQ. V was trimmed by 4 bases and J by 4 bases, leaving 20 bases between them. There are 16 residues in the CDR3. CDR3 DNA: TGCGCCAGCAGCCAGCTATCAACGGACATGGGCTATGGCTACACCTTC. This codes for CASSQLSTDMGYGYTF.

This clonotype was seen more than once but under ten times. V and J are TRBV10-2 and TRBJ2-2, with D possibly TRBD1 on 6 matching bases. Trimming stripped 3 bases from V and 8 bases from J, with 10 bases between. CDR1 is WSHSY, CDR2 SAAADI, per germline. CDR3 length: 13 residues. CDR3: CASSDLGGGELFF. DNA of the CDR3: TGCGCCAGCAGTGACCTAGGGGGAGGGGAGCTGTTTTTT.

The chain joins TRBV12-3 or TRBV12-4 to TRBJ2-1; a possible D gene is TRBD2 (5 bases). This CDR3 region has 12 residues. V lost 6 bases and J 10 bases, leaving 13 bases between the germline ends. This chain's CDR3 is CASRPLGSEQFF. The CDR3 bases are TGTGCCAGCAGACCTCTTGGGAGCGAGCAGTTCTTC.

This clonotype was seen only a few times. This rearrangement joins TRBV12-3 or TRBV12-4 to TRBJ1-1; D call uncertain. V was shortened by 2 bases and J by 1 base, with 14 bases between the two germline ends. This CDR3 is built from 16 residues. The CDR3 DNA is TGTGCCAGCAGTTTATATCGGCAGACTGCGAACACTGAAGCTTTCTTT. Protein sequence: CASSLYRQTANTEAFF.

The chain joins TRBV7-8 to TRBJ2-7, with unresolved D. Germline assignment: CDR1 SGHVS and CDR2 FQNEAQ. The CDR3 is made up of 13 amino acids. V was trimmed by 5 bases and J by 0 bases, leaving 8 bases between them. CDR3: CASSPWSSYEQYF. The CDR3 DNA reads TGTGCCAGCAGCCCCTGGAGCTCCTACGAGCAGTACTTC.

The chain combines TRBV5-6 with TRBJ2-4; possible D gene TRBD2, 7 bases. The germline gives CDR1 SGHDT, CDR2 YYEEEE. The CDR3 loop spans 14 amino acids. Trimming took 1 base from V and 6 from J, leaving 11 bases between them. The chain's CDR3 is CASSLRGGGNIQYF. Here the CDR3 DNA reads TGTGCCAGCAGCTTGCGGGGAGGGGGAAACATTCAGTACTTC. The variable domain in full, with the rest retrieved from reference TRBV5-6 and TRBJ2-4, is DAGVTQSPTHLIKTRGQQVTLRCSPKSGHDTVSWYQQALGQGPQFIFQYYEEEERQRGNFPDRFSGHQFPNYSSELNVNALLLGDSALYLCASSLRGGGNIQYFGAGTRLSVL.

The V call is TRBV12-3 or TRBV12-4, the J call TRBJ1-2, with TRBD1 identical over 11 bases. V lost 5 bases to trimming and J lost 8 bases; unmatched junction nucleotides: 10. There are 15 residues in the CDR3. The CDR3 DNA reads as TGTGCCAGCAGTCTGACGGACAGGGGGCAGGAGGGCTACACCTTC. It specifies CASSLTDRGQEGYTF.

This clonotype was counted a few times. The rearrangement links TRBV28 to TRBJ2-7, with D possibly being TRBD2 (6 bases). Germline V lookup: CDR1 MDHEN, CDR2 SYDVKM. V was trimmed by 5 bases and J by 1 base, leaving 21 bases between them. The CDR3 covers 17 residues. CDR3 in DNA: TGTGCCAGCAGTCCAAATTATGAGGGACTGGGATCCTACGAGCAGTACTTC. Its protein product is CASSPNYEGLGSYEQYF.

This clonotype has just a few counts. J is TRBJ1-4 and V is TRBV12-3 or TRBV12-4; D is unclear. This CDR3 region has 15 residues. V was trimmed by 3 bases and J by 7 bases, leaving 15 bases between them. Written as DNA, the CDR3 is TGTGCCAGCAGTTTCAGTCATTCCTCGTCTGAAAAACTGTTTTTT. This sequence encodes CASSFSHSSSEKLFF.

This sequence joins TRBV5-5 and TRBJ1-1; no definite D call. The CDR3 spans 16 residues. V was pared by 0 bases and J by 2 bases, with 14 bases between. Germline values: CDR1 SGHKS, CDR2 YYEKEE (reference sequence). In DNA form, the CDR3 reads TGTGCCAGCAGCTTGGGAGTGGCGGCCCCCAACACTGAAGCTTTCTTT. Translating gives CASSLGVAAPNTEAFF. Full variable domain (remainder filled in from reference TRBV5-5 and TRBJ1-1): DAGVTQSPTHLIKTRGQQVTLRCSPISGHKSVSWYQQVLGQGPQFIFQYYEKEERGRGNFPDRFSARQFPNYSSELNVNALLLGDSALYLCASSLGVAAPNTEAFFGQGTRLTVV.

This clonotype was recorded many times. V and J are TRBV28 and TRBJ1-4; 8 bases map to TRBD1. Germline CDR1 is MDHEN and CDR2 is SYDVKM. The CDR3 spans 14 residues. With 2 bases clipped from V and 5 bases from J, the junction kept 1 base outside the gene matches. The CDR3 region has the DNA TGTGCCAGCAGTTTACAGGGGGCCAATGAAAAACTGTTTTTT. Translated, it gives CASSLQGANEKLFF.

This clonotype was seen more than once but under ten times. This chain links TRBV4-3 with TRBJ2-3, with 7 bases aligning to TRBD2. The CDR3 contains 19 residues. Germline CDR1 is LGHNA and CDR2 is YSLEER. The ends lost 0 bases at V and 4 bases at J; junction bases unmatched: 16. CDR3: CASSQDGRLRGRGPDTQYF. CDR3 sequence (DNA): TGCGCCAGCAGCCAAGACGGGCGGCTGAGAGGGAGGGGCCCAGATACGCAGTATTTT.

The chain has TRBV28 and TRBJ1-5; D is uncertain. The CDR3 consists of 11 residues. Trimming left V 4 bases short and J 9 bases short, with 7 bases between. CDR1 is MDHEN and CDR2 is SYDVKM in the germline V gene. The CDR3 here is CASSSPSPQHF. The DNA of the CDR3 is TGTGCCAGCAGTTCCCCTTCGCCCCAGCATTTT.

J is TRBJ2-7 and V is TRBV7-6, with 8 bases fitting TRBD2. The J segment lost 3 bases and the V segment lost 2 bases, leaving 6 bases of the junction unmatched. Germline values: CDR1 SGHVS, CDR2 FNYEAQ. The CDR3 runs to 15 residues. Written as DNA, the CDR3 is TGTGCCAGCAGCTTATCCGGGGGGGGTGTCTACGAGCAGTACTTC. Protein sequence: CASSLSGGGVYEQYF.

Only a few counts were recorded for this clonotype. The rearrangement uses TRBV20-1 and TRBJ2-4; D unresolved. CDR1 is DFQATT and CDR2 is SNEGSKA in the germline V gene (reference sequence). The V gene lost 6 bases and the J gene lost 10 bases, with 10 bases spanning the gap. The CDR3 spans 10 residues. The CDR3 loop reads CSAGYGIQYF. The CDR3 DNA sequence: TGCAGTGCCGGTTACGGGATTCAGTACTTC.

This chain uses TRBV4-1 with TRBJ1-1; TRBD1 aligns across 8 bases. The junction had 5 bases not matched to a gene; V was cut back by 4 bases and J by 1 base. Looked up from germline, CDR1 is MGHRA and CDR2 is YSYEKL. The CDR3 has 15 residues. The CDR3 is CASSPRDRQNTEAFF. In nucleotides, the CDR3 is TGCGCCAGCAGCCCCCGGGACAGGCAGAACACTGAAGCTTTCTTT.

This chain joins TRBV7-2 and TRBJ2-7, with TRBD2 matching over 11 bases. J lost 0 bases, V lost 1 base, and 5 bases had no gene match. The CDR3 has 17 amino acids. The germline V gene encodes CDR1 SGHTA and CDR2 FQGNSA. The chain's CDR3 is CASSLVSTSGSSYEQYF. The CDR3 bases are TGTGCCAGCAGCTTAGTCTCCACTAGCGGGAGCTCCTACGAGCAGTACTTC.

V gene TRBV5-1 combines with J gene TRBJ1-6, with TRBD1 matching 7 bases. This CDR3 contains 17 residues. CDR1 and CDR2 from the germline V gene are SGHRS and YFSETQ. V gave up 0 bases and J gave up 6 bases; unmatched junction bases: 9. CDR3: CASSLAPGAGGNSPLHF. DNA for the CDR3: TGCGCCAGCAGCTTGGCGCCCGGGGCAGGGGGTAATTCACCCCTCCACTTT.

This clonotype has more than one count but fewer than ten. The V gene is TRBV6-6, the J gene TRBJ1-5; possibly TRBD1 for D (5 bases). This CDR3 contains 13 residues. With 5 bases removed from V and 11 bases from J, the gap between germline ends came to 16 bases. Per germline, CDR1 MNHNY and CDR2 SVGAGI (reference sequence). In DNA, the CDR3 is TGTGCCAGCAGTGGGGGGGAGAAAGGGGCCCAGCATTTT. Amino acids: CASSGGEKGAQHF.

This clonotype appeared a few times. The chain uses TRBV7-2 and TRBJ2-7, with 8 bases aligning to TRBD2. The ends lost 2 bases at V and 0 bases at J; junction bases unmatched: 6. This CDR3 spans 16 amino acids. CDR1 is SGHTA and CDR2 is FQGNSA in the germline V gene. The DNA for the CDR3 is TGTGCCAGCAGCTTACTCCCTAGCGGGCTCTCCTACGAGCAGTACTTC. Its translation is CASSLLPSGLSYEQYF.

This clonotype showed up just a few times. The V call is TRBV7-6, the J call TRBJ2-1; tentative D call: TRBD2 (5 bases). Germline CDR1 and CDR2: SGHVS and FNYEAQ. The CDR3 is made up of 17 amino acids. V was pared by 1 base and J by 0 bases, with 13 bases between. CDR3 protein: CASSLGTRVRSYNEQFF. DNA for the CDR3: TGTGCCAGCAGCTTAGGGACGCGGGTACGCTCCTACAATGAGCAGTTCTTC.

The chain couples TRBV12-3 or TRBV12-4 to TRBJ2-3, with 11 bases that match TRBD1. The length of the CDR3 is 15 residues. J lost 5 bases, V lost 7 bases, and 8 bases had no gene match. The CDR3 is CASNSGTGGGDTQYF. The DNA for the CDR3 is TGTGCCAGCAATTCCGGGACAGGGGGGGGAGATACGCAGTATTTT.